Listed below are T cell receptor beta chains from one sample, sequenced in a study of blood T cell repertoires in COVID-19. Here immunoSEQ multiplex PCR was the method, and the copy in TCRdb shows in-frame clones only, minus some. The data hold about 240,000 clones, with approximately 78% observed a single time. Material for sequencing was peripheral blood. These receptors were obtained from a young woman with acute or convalescent COVID-19. The CDR3 runs from the conserved cysteine through the conserved F or W. Fields, in order: V gene, J gene, clone size, CDR3 protein. Where a row states a size, it is once, few, many or the class of an expanded clone; other rows omit it.

V gene: TRBV27; J gene: TRBJ2-3; clone size: .; CDR3 protein: CASSPGTSGHSTDTQYF
V gene: TRBV6-2/TRBV6-3; J gene: TRBJ2-3; clone size: once; CDR3 protein: CASSLVGPTSADTQYF
V gene: TRBV3-1/TRBV3-2; J gene: TRBJ1-1; clone size: .; CDR3 protein: CASSLRQRNTEAFF
V gene: TRBV3-1/TRBV3-2; J gene: TRBJ2-5; clone size: .; CDR3 protein: CASSSGLAGVQETQYF
V gene: TRBV20-1; J gene: TRBJ1-5; clone size: .; CDR3 protein: CSASVPGVRNQPQHF
V gene: TRBV10-3; J gene: TRBJ1-2; clone size: .; CDR3 protein: CAISDGGYSYGYTF
V gene: TRBV13; J gene: TRBJ1-5; clone size: many; CDR3 protein: CASSLLSRVPQPQHF
V gene: TRBV7-6; J gene: TRBJ2-7; clone size: .; CDR3 protein: CASSLELGQAIYEQYF
V gene: TRBV7-6; J gene: TRBJ2-2; clone size: few; CDR3 protein: CASSPRLTTGELFF
V gene: TRBV6-5; J gene: TRBJ1-2; clone size: .; CDR3 protein: CASSPDSIINGYTF
V gene: TRBV3-1/TRBV3-2; J gene: TRBJ1-1; clone size: .; CDR3 protein: CASSQTGGDMNTEAFF
V gene: TRBV21-1; J gene: TRBJ2-1; clone size: .; CDR3 protein: CASSLTGQGVNEQFF
V gene: TRBV6-5; J gene: TRBJ1-1; clone size: few; CDR3 protein: CASRRTGTNTEAFF
V gene: TRBV10-2; J gene: TRBJ2-2; clone size: .; CDR3 protein: CATGTSGLVGELFF
V gene: TRBV27; J gene: TRBJ2-2; clone size: .; CDR3 protein: CASTPLILAGHRELFF
V gene: TRBV7-3; J gene: TRBJ2-5; clone size: .; CDR3 protein: CASSLLSEETQYF
V gene: TRBV18; J gene: TRBJ2-7; clone size: .; CDR3 protein: CASSPNEGSSYEQYF
V gene: TRBV4-3; J gene: TRBJ2-5; clone size: .; CDR3 protein: CASSHEGQGGETQYF
V gene: TRBV5-1; J gene: TRBJ2-3; clone size: .; CDR3 protein: CASTPLGLDTDTQYF
V gene: TRBV5-6; J gene: TRBJ2-1; clone size: .; CDR3 protein: CASSAGLAGGPSDEQFF
V gene: TRBV29-1; J gene: TRBJ2-3; clone size: .; CDR3 protein: CSGRTGVVGDTQYF
V gene: TRBV11-3; J gene: TRBJ2-1; clone size: few; CDR3 protein: CASSRCEQGVSPGGNEQFF
V gene: TRBV7-6; J gene: TRBJ2-3; clone size: .; CDR3 protein: CASSLAATRADTQYF
V gene: TRBV4-3; J gene: TRBJ1-2; clone size: few; CDR3 protein: CASSPEGPGLGYGYTF
V gene: TRBV14; J gene: TRBJ1-3; clone size: .; CDR3 protein: CASSQDRTALPGNTIYF
V gene: TRBV29-1; J gene: TRBJ2-1; clone size: .; CDR3 protein: CSVERTSGIVDNEQFF
V gene: TRBV5-4; J gene: TRBJ2-5; clone size: .; CDR3 protein: CASSETEIQGETQYF
V gene: TRBV5-8; J gene: TRBJ2-7; clone size: few; CDR3 protein: CASSPDRGLNEQYF
V gene: TRBV4-2; J gene: TRBJ1-2; clone size: .; CDR3 protein: CASSHSVYGYTF
V gene: TRBV5-1; J gene: TRBJ2-3; clone size: .; CDR3 protein: CASSLARLAVTDTQYF
V gene: TRBV3-1/TRBV3-2; J gene: TRBJ2-7; clone size: .; CDR3 protein: CASSQGAGNYEQYF
V gene: TRBV6-6; J gene: TRBJ1-3; clone size: .; CDR3 protein: CASSLTGGNGNTIYF
V gene: TRBV20-1; J gene: TRBJ1-2; clone size: few; CDR3 protein: CRAGVGGYTF
V gene: TRBV9; J gene: TRBJ1-2; clone size: .; CDR3 protein: CASSVALNYGYTF
V gene: TRBV27; J gene: TRBJ1-1; clone size: once; CDR3 protein: CASSLGYGGSNTEAFF
V gene: TRBV3-1/TRBV3-2; J gene: TRBJ2-7; clone size: .; CDR3 protein: CASSQDTRTYEQYF
V gene: TRBV18; J gene: TRBJ2-4; clone size: .; CDR3 protein: CASSPSTGQGTPIQYF
V gene: TRBV30; J gene: TRBJ1-5; clone size: few; CDR3 protein: CAWSVHSNQPQHF
V gene: TRBV6-1; J gene: TRBJ2-3; clone size: .; CDR3 protein: CASSERTSGSFGDTQYF
V gene: TRBV10-3; J gene: TRBJ1-2; clone size: .; CDR3 protein: CAISESWHVYGYTF